Following are 21 T cell receptor beta chains from one sample sequenced in a study of T cell responses to AZD1222 COVID-19 vaccine. Method: immunoSEQ multiplex PCR; TCRdb's copy keeps in-frame clones and lacks some. Of about 130,000 clones in the sample, approximately 83% were seen once. Sample: peripheral blood, taken on day 0 of AZD1222 vaccination. These receptors were taken from an adult in good health.

This clone was counted once. V gene TRBV11-2 combines with J gene TRBJ2-1, with 8 bases fitting TRBD1. Germline V lookup: CDR1 SGHAT, CDR2 FQNNGV. This CDR3 region has 17 residues. V gave up 6 bases and J gave up 4 bases; unmatched junction bases: 14. The CDR3 reads CASRATGVAGIYNEQFF. For the CDR3, the DNA is TGTGCCAGCAGAGCGACAGGGGTCGCGGGGATTTACAATGAGCAGTTCTTC.

This chain links TRBV19 with TRBJ2-1, with D possibly matching TRBD2 (7 bases). CDR1 and CDR2 (germline): LNHDA, SQIVND (reference sequence). CDR3 length: 16 residues. V lost 5 bases and J 6 bases, leaving 20 bases between the germline ends. CDR3 in DNA: TGTGCCAGTAGTCCTTCCCAGGGGAGGGTTACCAATGAGCAGTTCTTC. This codes for CASSPSQGRVTNEQFF. The complete variable domain, with remaining parts taken from reference TRBV19 and TRBJ2-1, reads DGGITQSPKYLFRKEGQNVTLSCEQNLNHDAMYWYRQDPGQGLRLIYYSQIVNDFQKGDIAEGYSVSREKKESFPLTVTSAQKNPTAFYLCASSPSQGRVTNEQFFGPGTRLTVL.

The chain combines TRBV7-2 with TRBJ1-5; D is possibly TRBD1 (5 bases). The CDR3 loop spans 14 amino acids. CDR1 is SGHTA and CDR2 is FQGNSA in the germline V gene. Trimming shortened V by 3 bases and J by 8 bases, and 14 bases separated the two germline ends. CDR3 DNA: TGTGCCAGCAGCTTGGACGGGGGTGGGAAGCCCCAGCATTTT. This encodes CASSLDGGGKPQHF.

V gene TRBV19 combines with J gene TRBJ1-1, with TRBD1 as a possible D gene (6 bases). V was shortened by 5 bases and J by 0 bases, with 25 bases between the two germline ends. Germline CDR1 reads LNHDA; CDR2 reads SQIVND (reference sequence). The CDR3 is made up of 19 amino acids. In nucleotides, the CDR3 is TGTGCCAGTAGTCCGAACGACTTCTTTCCAGGGGAAATGAACACTGAAGCTTTCTTT. Translating it yields CASSPNDFFPGEMNTEAFF.

A note on this clone: Additional DNA sequences in this sample encode the identical CDR3. The gene calls are TRBV30 and TRBJ2-2, with D possibly TRBD1 on 5 matching bases. The germline gives CDR1 GTSNPN, CDR2 SVGIG (reference sequence). The CDR3 is made up of 14 amino acids. The V gene lost 4 bases and the J gene lost 4 bases, with 13 bases spanning the gap. The DNA of the CDR3 is TGTGCCTGGACAAGGCCAGGGTCCACCGGGGAGCTGTTTTTT. This encodes CAWTRPGSTGELFF.

The chain couples TRBV12-5 to TRBJ2-1, with 9 bases identical to TRBD1. This CDR3 spans 17 amino acids. Trimming took 9 bases from V and 5 from J; bases not matched to a gene: 17. CDR1 is LGHNT and CDR2 is FRNRAP in the germline V gene. CDR3 bases: TGTGCTAGCACACGAAGACAGGGGGAGGGTTTCGACAATGAGCAGTTCTTC. Amino acid sequence: CASTRRQGEGFDNEQFF.

The chain is built from TRBV10-2 and TRBJ1-1; D call uncertain. Trimming shortened V by 7 bases and J by 2 bases, and 14 bases separated the two germline ends. The germline gives CDR1 WSHSY, CDR2 SAAADI. The CDR3 consists of 14 residues. CDR3 loop: CASTLTQTNTEAFF. DNA for the CDR3: TGCGCCAGCACCCTGACACAGACCAACACTGAAGCTTTCTTT.

The chain couples TRBV5-4 to TRBJ2-2; the match to TRBD1 covers 9 bases. The CDR3 has 15 amino acids. Trimming took 5 bases from V and 6 from J; bases not matched to a gene: 8. Germline CDR1 and CDR2: SGHNT and YYREEE (reference sequence). CDR3 sequence reads: CASRYRDREAGELFF. CDR3 coding DNA: TGTGCCAGCAGATACCGGGACAGGGAGGCCGGGGAGCTGTTTTTT.

The chain links TRBV7-8 to TRBJ1-1; weak D call: TRBD1 (5 bases). Germline values: CDR1 SGHVS, CDR2 FQNEAQ. CDR3 size: 14 residues. Trimming left V 2 bases short and J 3 bases short, with 10 bases between. The CDR3 protein is CASSLLGVYTEAFF. The DNA of the CDR3 is TGTGCCAGCAGCTTATTAGGGGTGTACACTGAAGCTTTCTTT. The full variable domain, completed using reference TRBV7-8 and TRBJ1-1, is GAGVSQSPRYKVAKRGQDVALRCDPISGHVSLFWYQQALGQGPEFLTYFQNEAQLDKSGLPSDRFFAERPEGSVSTLKIQRTQQEDSAVYLCASSLLGVYTEAFFGQGTRLTVV.

There are a few counts of this clone. V and J are TRBV11-2 and TRBJ1-5, with D possibly matching TRBD1 (5 bases). Deletions cut 5 bases from V and 9 bases from J, with 11 bases between. The CDR3 is 12 residues long. Germline V CDR1 and CDR2: SGHAT, FQNNGV. The CDR3 DNA reads TGTGCCAGCAGCAACTCAGGGAGGCCCCAGCATTTT. Protein: CASSNSGRPQHF. Complete variable domain (other parts from reference TRBV11-2 and TRBJ1-5): EAGVAQSPRYKIIEKRQSVAFWCNPISGHATLYWYQQILGQGPKLLIQFQNNGVVDDSQLPKDRFSAERLKGVDSTLKIQPAKLEDSAVYLCASSNSGRPQHFGDGTRLSIL.

The V call is TRBV29-1, the J call TRBJ2-7; D remains ambiguous. Trimming removed 4 bases from V and 8 bases from J, with 21 bases in between. CDR1 and CDR2 from the germline V gene are SQVTM and ANQGSEA. The CDR3 totals 14 residues. CDR3 nucleotide sequence: TGCAGCGTTGTAGGAGTGCGGTCTGATAGAAAGCAGTACTTC. Its protein is CSVVGVRSDRKQYF.

V gene TRBV19 combines with J gene TRBJ1-4; D not certain. V was cut by 5 bases and J by 4 bases, with 11 bases left in between. Germline CDR1 reads LNHDA; CDR2 reads SQIVND (reference sequence). CDR3 length: 14 residues. The chain's CDR3 is CASSGEGFNEKLFF. The CDR3, as DNA: TGTGCCAGTAGTGGTGAGGGATTTAATGAAAAACTGTTTTTT. Using reference TRBV19 and TRBJ1-4 for the parts outside the CDR3, the full variable domain is DGGITQSPKYLFRKEGQNVTLSCEQNLNHDAMYWYRQDPGQGLRLIYYSQIVNDFQKGDIAEGYSVSREKKESFPLTVTSAQKNPTAFYLCASSGEGFNEKLFFGSGTQLSVL.

This sequence joins TRBV7-6 and TRBJ1-2; TRBD1 might be the D (5 bases). V lost 1 base and J lost 3, with 9 bases in between. The CDR3 length is 14 residues. CDR1 is SGHVS, CDR2 FNYEAQ, per germline. CDR3 in amino acids: CASSLGGAYYGYTF. The CDR3 nucleotides are TGTGCCAGCAGCTTAGGGGGCGCGTACTATGGCTACACCTTC.

The V and J genes are TRBV18 and TRBJ1-3; D not certain. Looked up from germline, CDR1 is KGHSH and CDR2 is LQKENI. The V end was cut by 2 bases, the J end by 2 bases, with 4 bases between. The CDR3 runs to 13 residues. In nucleotides, the CDR3 is TGTGCCAGCTCACCAGGGCCTGGAAACACCATATATTTT. Amino acid sequence: CASSPGPGNTIYF.

The chain links TRBV7-3 to TRBJ1-1; 7 nucleotides line up with TRBD1. The J segment lost 3 bases and the V segment lost 5 bases, leaving 9 bases of the junction unmatched. There are 15 residues in the CDR3. Germline values: CDR1 SGHTA, CDR2 FQGTGA. For the CDR3, the DNA is TGTGCCAGCAGCCAAAAGGGGGCCGACTACACTGAAGCTTTCTTT. Its translation is CASSQKGADYTEAFF.

V is TRBV18 and J is TRBJ1-2; tentative D call: TRBD1 (6 bases). Germline V lookup: CDR1 KGHSH, CDR2 LQKENI. Trimming removed 4 bases at V and 5 bases at J, with 20 bases between. CDR3 length: 16 residues. The CDR3 loop is CASSRGRGESNYGYTF. Written as DNA, the CDR3 is TGTGCCAGCTCACGAGGCAGGGGCGAGAGTAATTATGGCTACACCTTC.

V usage is TRBV27 and J usage is TRBJ1-1; D may be TRBD1 (5 bases). Trimming stripped 2 bases from V and 4 bases from J, with 8 bases between. The CDR3 has 13 amino acids. The germline V gene encodes CDR1 MNHEY and CDR2 SMNVEV (reference sequence). CDR3 sequence reads: CASSLGAGTEAFF. DNA of the CDR3: TGTGCCAGCAGTTTAGGGGCAGGCACTGAAGCTTTCTTT.

The gene calls are TRBV14 and TRBJ2-7; 10 bases fit TRBD2. J gave up 5 bases and V 2 bases, and 6 bases lay outside the gene matches. Germline CDR1 reads SGHDN; CDR2 reads FVKESK. The CDR3 contains 15 residues. The CDR3 sequence is CASSQLAGGPDEQYF. The CDR3 bases are TGTGCCAGCAGCCAATTAGCGGGGGGACCGGACGAGCAGTACTTC. Supplemented by reference TRBV14 and TRBJ2-7, the full variable domain reads EAGVTQFPSHSVIEKGQTVTLRCDPISGHDNLYWYRRVMGKEIKFLLHFVKESKQDESGMPNNRFLAERTGGTYSTLKVQPAELEDSGVYFCASSQLAGGPDEQYFGPGTRLTVT.

The chain uses TRBV7-9 and TRBJ1-2; 7 bases align to TRBD1. The CDR3 runs 14 residues. V lost 5 bases to trimming and J lost 8 bases; unmatched junction nucleotides: 11. Germline values: CDR1 SEHNR, CDR2 FQNEAQ (reference sequence). Here the CDR3 reads CASSLDRWDSGYTF. The CDR3 region has the DNA TGTGCCAGCAGCCTTGATCGTTGGGACAGCGGCTACACCTTC.

CDR3 DNA sequence: TGTGCTAGTGGTTTGGTACCCTTGGGGAGGAGGCATGACTATGGCTACACCTTC. Translation gives CASGLVPLGRRHDYGYTF. The chain employs TRBV12-5 and TRBJ1-2; no definite D call. CDR1 LGHNT and CDR2 FRNRAP come from the germline V gene. CDR3 length equals 18 residues. Trimming stripped 0 bases from V and 3 bases from J, with 20 bases between.

The chain is built from TRBV7-6 and TRBJ1-4; TRBD1 aligns across 7 bases. Looked up from germline, CDR1 is SGHVS and CDR2 is FNYEAQ. This CDR3 comprises 16 residues. Losses at the gene ends were 5 bases for V and 4 bases for J; bases not matched to a gene: 10. Here the CDR3 DNA reads TGTGCCAGCAGCAAGACAGGGCCAAGTAATAATGAAAAACTGTTTTTT. It encodes CASSKTGPSNNEKLFF.